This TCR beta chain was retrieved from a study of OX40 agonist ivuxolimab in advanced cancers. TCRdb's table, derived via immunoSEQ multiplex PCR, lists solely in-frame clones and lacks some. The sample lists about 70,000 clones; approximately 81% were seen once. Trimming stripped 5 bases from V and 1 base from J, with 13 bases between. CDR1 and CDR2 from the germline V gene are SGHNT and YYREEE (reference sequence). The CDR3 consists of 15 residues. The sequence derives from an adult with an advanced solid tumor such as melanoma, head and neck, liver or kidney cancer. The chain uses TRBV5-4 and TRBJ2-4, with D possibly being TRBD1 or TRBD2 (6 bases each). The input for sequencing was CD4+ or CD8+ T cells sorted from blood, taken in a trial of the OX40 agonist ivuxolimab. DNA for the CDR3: TGTGCCAGCAGATCCGGGGGCGCTGCCAAAAACATTCAGTACTTC. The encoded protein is CASRSGGAAKNIQYF.